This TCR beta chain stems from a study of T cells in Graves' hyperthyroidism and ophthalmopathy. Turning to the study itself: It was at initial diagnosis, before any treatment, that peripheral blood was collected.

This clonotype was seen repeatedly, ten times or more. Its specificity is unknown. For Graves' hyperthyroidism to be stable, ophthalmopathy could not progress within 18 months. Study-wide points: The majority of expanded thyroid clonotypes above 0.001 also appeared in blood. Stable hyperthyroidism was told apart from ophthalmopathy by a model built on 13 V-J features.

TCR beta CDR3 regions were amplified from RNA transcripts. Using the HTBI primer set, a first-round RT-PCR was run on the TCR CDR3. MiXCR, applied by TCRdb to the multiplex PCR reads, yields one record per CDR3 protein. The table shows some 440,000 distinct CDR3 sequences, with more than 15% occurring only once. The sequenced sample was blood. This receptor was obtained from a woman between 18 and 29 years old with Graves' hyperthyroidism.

CDR3 residues: CASNTLQVTYQPQHF. The CDR3 DNA reads as TGTGCCAGTAATACTCTACAGGTCACTTATCAGCCCCAGCATTTT. The chain carries TRBV19 and TRBJ1-5; weak D call: TRBD1 (5 bases). CDR3 length: 15 amino acids. V lost 7 bases and J 5 bases, leaving 18 bases between the germline ends. The germline gives CDR1 LNHDA, CDR2 SQIVND (reference sequence).